The T cell receptor (beta chain) under discussion was sequenced for a study of lymphopenia after photon versus proton radiotherapy. General observations from the study: Post-nadir TCR diversity decline inversely tracked overall survival among those who died. Photon-treated patients lost naive T cells and TCR diversity; proton-treated stayed stable. Post-nadir diversity loss with photons came from oligoclonal expansion, particularly CD8+ Temra cells. Better survival with proton therapy was suggested as possible, not demonstrated.

As to this clone: Its antigen is still unknown.

Sequencing used immunoSEQ multiplex PCR; TCRdb keeps in-frame clones, though not all of them. Among 55,000 to 70,000 clones listed, 87% were seen once. Germline V gene data show CDR1 as SGHNT and CDR2 as YYREEE (reference sequence). V lost 0 bases to trimming and J lost 4 bases, with 6 bases between them. The CDR3 covers 13 residues. The sequences come from peripheral blood, collected from a patient treated with proton-based radiotherapy. The TCR comes from a man older than 75 with esophageal cancer. The chain joins TRBV5-4 to TRBJ2-3; no reliable D call. The CDR3 reads CASSLEQSDTQYF. CDR3 DNA: TGTGCCAGCAGCTTGGAGCAATCAGATACGCAGTATTTT.